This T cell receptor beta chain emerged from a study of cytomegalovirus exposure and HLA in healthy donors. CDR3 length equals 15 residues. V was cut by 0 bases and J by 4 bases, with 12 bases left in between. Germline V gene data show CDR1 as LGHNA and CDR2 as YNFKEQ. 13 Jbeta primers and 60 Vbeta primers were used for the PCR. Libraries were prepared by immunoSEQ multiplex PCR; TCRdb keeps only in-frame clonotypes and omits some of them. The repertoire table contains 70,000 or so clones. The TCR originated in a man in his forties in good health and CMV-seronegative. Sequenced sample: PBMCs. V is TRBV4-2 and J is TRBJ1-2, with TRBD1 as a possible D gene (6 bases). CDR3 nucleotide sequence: TGTGCCAGCAGCCAAGATTACAGGGAATTCTATGGCTACACCTTC. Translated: CASSQDYREFYGYTF.